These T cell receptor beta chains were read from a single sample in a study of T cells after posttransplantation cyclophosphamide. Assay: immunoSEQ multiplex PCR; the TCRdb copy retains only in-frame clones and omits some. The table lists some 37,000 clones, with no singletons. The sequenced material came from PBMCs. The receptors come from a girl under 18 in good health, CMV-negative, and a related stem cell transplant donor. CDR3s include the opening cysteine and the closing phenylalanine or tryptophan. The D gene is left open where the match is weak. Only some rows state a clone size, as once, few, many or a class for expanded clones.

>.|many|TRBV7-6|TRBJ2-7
TGTGCCAGCAGCGCTACCCCGGGACTCCGCTACGAGCAGTACTTC
CASSATPGLRYEQYF
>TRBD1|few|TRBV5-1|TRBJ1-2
TGCGCCAGCAGCGTGACAGGACAGGACTATGGCTACACCTTC
CASSVTGQDYGYTF
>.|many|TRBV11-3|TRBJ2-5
TGTGCCAGCAGCCTCCGGACAGCCGAGACCCAGTACTTC
CASSLRTAETQYF
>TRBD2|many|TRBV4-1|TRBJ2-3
TGCGCCAGCAGCCAAGGTCATTTCGGGGGGGCGACAGATACGCAGTATTTT
CASSQGHFGGATDTQYF
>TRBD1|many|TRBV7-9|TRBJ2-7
TGTGCCAGCAGCCCCCGGACAGGGATGTATCTGTACGAGCAGTACTTC
CASSPRTGMYLYEQYF
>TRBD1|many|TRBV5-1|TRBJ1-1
TGCGCCAGCATCCCCGACAGGGGAGGCACTGAAGCTTTCTTT
CASIPDRGGTEAFF
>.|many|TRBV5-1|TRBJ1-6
TGCGCCAGCAGGGCACAACCGAATAATTCACCCCTCCACTTT
CASRAQPNNSPLHF
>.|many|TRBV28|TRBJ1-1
TGTGCCAGCAGATTCGCCGCGGCGGAAGCTTTCTTT
CASRFAAAEAFF
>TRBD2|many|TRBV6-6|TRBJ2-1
TGTGCCAGCAGTACCCCCGGGACTAGCGGGAGGCATGAGCAGTTCTTC
CASSTPGTSGRHEQFF
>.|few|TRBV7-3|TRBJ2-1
TGTGCCAGCAGCTTAAACGGGGGGCGGTACAATGAGCAGTTCTTC
CASSLNGGRYNEQFF
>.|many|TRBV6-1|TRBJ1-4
TGTGCCAGCAATATAAGACAGGCCAATGAAAAACTGTTTTTT
CASNIRQANEKLFF
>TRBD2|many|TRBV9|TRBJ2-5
TGTGCCAGCAGCGTCCTAGCGGGGGGGCAGGAGACCCAGTACTTC
CASSVLAGGQETQYF
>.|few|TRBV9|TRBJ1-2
TGTGCCAGCAGCGACACACTTACGCGGCCTCACGGCTACACCTTC
CASSDTLTRPHGYTF
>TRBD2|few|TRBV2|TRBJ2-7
TGTGCCAGCAGTGTGAGACTAGCGGGGATCTCCTACGAGCAGTACTTC
CASSVRLAGISYEQYF
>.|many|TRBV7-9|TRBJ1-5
TGTGCCAGCAGCTTATCAGGGCATAGCAATCAGCCCCAGCATTTT
CASSLSGHSNQPQHF
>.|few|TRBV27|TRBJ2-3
TGTGCCAGCAGTTTATCGCGCCCAGATACGCAGTATTTT
CASSLSRPDTQYF
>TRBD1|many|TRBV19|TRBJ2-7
TGTGCCAGTAGTAACAGGGGCCCCGCCGAGCAGTACTTC
CASSNRGPAEQYF
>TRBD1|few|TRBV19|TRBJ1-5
TGTGCCAGTAGTATCCTGGGACAGGGAGAAAATAGCAATCAGCCCCAGCATTTT
CASSILGQGENSNQPQHF
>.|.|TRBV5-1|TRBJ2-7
TGCGCCAGCAGGTGGATTCCCGAGACAACCTACGAGCAGTACTTC
CASRWIPETTYEQYF
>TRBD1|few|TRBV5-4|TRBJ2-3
TGTGCCAGCAGCCCCGGAGGGGCAGGGGGCTTGACAGATACGCAGTATTTT
CASSPGGAGGLTDTQYF
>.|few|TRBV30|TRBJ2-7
TGTGCCTGGAAACGGCACAGGGTACACGAGCAGTACTTC
CAWKRHRVHEQYF
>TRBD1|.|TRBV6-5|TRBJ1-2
TGTGCCAGCAGCGACAGGGGAGTCCTCGACTACACCTTC
CASSDRGVLDYTF
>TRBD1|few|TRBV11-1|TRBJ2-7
TGTGCCAGCAGCTTAGGACAGGGAAACTACTACGAGCAGTACTTC
CASSLGQGNYYEQYF
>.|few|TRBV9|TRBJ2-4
TGTGCCAGCAGCGTAGAACCCAGGAACATTCAGTACTTC
CASSVEPRNIQYF
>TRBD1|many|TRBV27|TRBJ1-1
TGTGCCAGCAGCCAAGGACAGGGGGCGACTGAAGCTTTCTTT
CASSQGQGATEAFF
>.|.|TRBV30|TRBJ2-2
TGTGCCTGGAGTGTACGACTACTGAACACCGGGGAGCTGTTTTTT
CAWSVRLLNTGELFF
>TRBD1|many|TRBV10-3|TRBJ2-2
TGTGCCTCGACAGGGAGCACCGGGGAGCTGTTTTTT
CASTGSTGELFF
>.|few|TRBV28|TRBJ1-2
TGTGCCAGCAGTTTGCTGTTGGGCGGCTACACCTTC
CASSLLLGGYTF